Listed here are 27 T cell receptor beta chains from one sample, sequenced in a study of low-dose radiotherapy and immunotherapy resistance in tumors. Priming of first-strand cDNA relied on TRAV- and TRBV-specific primers (covering alpha and beta chains). TCRs were amplified for 20 to 25 PCR cycles with a constant-region primer and V-primer adapter. TCRdb processed the reads anew with MiXCR; each CDR3 protein has one entry. The sample consists of under 70,000 distinct CDR3 sequences, approximately 22% of them appearing once. The time point was: after trial treatment. Noted treatment: LDRT plus nivolumab, ipilimumab, low-dose cyclophosphamide and aspirin (RACIN trial). The input for sequencing was PBMCs, taken after low-dose radiotherapy plus immunotherapy. The receptors were sampled from a male donor with prostate cancer.

This clonotype appeared many times. V and J are TRBV30 and TRBJ1-1; D might be TRBD1 (6 bases). The CDR3 contains 11 residues. The V end lost 2 bases, the J end lost 11 bases, and 12 bases lay between the germline ends. Per germline, CDR1 GTSNPN and CDR2 SVGIG (reference sequence). This CDR3 reads CAWSLSTGAFF. The CDR3 bases are TGTGCCTGGAGTCTTTCTACAGGGGCTTTCTTT.

This clonotype was recorded at least ten times. The chain recombines TRBV7-9 with TRBJ1-2, with D perhaps TRBD1 (6 bases). V was shortened by 0 bases and J by 4 bases, with 9 bases between the two germline ends. The CDR3 runs to 14 residues. Germline CDR1 reads SEHNR; CDR2 reads FQNEAQ (reference sequence). The CDR3 DNA reads TGTGCCAGCAGCTTAGCCGACAGGCCCTATGGCTACACCTTC. Its translation is CASSLADRPYGYTF.

This clonotype showed up just a few times. This chain links TRBV4-2 with TRBJ2-1; TRBD2 aligns across 14 bases. J was trimmed by 14 bases and V by 0 bases; bases with no gene match: 0. This CDR3 has 13 amino acids. Germline V gives CDR1 LGHNA, CDR2 YNFKEQ. The CDR3 DNA is TGTGCCAGCAGCCAAGAGACTAGCGGGAGGGAGTTCTTC. It encodes CASSQETSGREFF.

This clonotype was recorded many times. The chain joins TRBV21-1 to TRBJ2-7; the table's D call, TRBD1, was not checked against the DNA. TRBV21-1 is termed a pseudogene. The CDR3 loop spans 15 amino acids. The CDR3 coding sequence is TGTGCCAGCAGCAAGCCGGCCGGGGTTCCCTACGAGCAGTACTTC. Its protein is CASSKPAGVPYEQYF.

The sample holds many counts of this clonotype. The gene calls are TRBV6-2 or TRBV6-3 and TRBJ2-7; D is perhaps TRBD1 (6 bases). V lost 5 bases, J lost 4 bases, and 21 bases lay in between. The length of the CDR3 is 16 residues. The germline gives CDR1 MNHEY, CDR2 SVGEGT. CDR3 in amino acids: CASSTARGTGRYEQYF. The DNA for the CDR3 is TGTGCCAGCAGTACTGCTCGCGGAACAGGGCGGTACGAGCAGTACTTC.

This clonotype was recorded at least ten times. The genes are TRBV4-1 and TRBJ2-6, with D possibly TRBD1 on 5 matching bases. The length of the CDR3 is 18 residues. Per germline, CDR1 MGHRA and CDR2 YSYEKL. V gave up 0 bases and J gave up 0 bases, with 12 bases separating them. The CDR3 loop is CASSQEARALSGANVLTF. CDR3 nucleotide sequence: TGCGCCAGCAGCCAAGAGGCCAGGGCCCTCTCTGGGGCCAACGTCCTGACTTTC.

This clonotype was counted once. The V and J genes are TRBV18 and TRBJ2-2, with D possibly matching TRBD2 (5 bases). Trimming left V 2 bases short and J 5 bases short, with 6 bases between. This CDR3 has 13 residues. Germline V gene data show CDR1 as KGHSH and CDR2 as LQKENI. The CDR3 DNA reads TGTGCCAGCTCACCAGAGGGTACCGGGGAGCTGTTTTTT. Its translation is CASSPEGTGELFF.

This clonotype was picked up many times. The chain is built from TRBV11-1 and TRBJ1-1, with D perhaps matching TRBD1 (5 bases). Trimming removed 5 bases at V and 4 bases at J, with 17 bases between. This CDR3 region has 15 residues. From germline, CDR1 is SGHAT and CDR2 FQDESV (reference sequence). CDR3 residues: CASSRTGDQLTEAFF. In DNA, the CDR3 is TGTGCCAGCAGCCGCACAGGAGATCAACTCACTGAAGCTTTCTTT.

The chain carries TRBV11-2 and TRBJ2-3, with D possibly TRBD2 on 6 matching bases. Germline CDR1 SGHAT, CDR2 FQNNGV. Trimming took off 1 base at V and 4 bases at J, with 12 bases between the two ends. The CDR3 extends over 15 amino acids. In nucleotides, the CDR3 is TGTGCCAGCAGCTTAGCGGGAGCCACTCCAGATACGCAGTATTTT. Translated: CASSLAGATPDTQYF.

This clonotype was counted at least ten times. CDR3: CASSQIIGNYGYTF. CDR3 coding DNA: TGTGCCAGCAGCCAGATAATTGGGAACTATGGCTACACCTTC. The V gene is TRBV7-2, the J gene TRBJ1-2; no clear D gene. This CDR3 spans 14 amino acids. CDR1 is SGHTA and CDR2 is FQGNSA in the germline V gene. Trimming removed 5 bases at V and 2 bases at J, with 12 bases between.

This clonotype showed up just a few times. The V gene is TRBV4-1, the J gene TRBJ2-1; TRBD2 matches 8 bases. This CDR3 comprises 13 residues. Germline CDR1 reads MGHRA; CDR2 reads YSYEKL. V dropped 4 bases and J dropped 7; count of bases not matched to a gene: 3. The CDR3 sequence is CASSLIAGNEQFF. CDR3 in DNA: TGCGCCAGCAGCCTGATAGCGGGAAATGAGCAGTTCTTC.

Comments on this clonotype: It is likely a read error: a sequence one base away is far more abundant. The V and J genes are TRBV5-4 and TRBJ1-1; 7 nucleotides match TRBD1. The DNA end lines up better with TRBJ2-3; the J call may be wrong. Germline lookup yields CDR1 SGHNT and CDR2 YYREEE (reference sequence). This CDR3 has 16 amino acids. In nucleotides, the CDR3 is TGTGCCAACAGCTTACAGGGGATCTACCCCACAGGTGGGCAGTATTTT. The encoded protein is CANSLQGIYPTGGQYF.

About this clonotype itself: The DNA is omitted, as the CDR3 cannot be located on it reliably, and the CDR3 follows TCRdb's listing. The gene calls are TRBV7-2 and TRBJ2-3; the D segment call TRBD2 is taken from the table without a DNA check. Germline V gene sequence: CDR1 SGHTA, CDR2 FQGNSA. The CDR3 totals 23 residues, both ends included. CDR3 region: CASSFYICSASGSSGGRSDTQYF.

In its sample, this clonotype was seen many times. This sequence joins TRBV11-2 and TRBJ2-5; 13 bases match TRBD2. The germline V gene has CDR1 SGHAT and CDR2 FQNNGV. J was trimmed by 6 bases and V by 6 bases; bases with no gene match: 7. The CDR3 runs to 15 residues. In DNA form, the CDR3 reads TGTGCCAGCAGGGCCACTAGCGGGAGGGTCCAGACCCAGTACTTC. Protein product: CASRATSGRVQTQYF.

This chain uses TRBV5-1 with TRBJ2-7, with D perhaps TRBD1 (6 bases). CDR1 and CDR2 from the germline V gene are SGHRS and YFSETQ. This CDR3 contains 16 residues. V lost 4 bases, J lost 2 bases, and 19 bases lay in between. This chain's CDR3 is CASSPQGQSTAYEQYF. The CDR3 bases are TGCGCCAGCAGCCCCCAGGGGCAGAGCACAGCCTACGAGCAGTACTTC. Complete variable domain (other parts from reference TRBV5-1 and TRBJ2-7): KAGVTQTPRYLIKTRGQQVTLSCSPISGHRSVSWYQQTPGQGLQFLFEYFSETQRNKGNFPGRFSGRQFSNSRSEMNVSTLELGDSALYLCASSPQGQSTAYEQYFGPGTRLTVT.

This clonotype was recorded many times. V is TRBV28 and J is TRBJ2-1; D uncertain. V lost 2 bases and J 7 bases, leaving 3 bases between the germline ends. Germline lookup yields CDR1 MDHEN and CDR2 SYDVKM. The CDR3 is made up of 11 amino acids. The CDR3 protein is CASSLRNEQFF. DNA of the CDR3: TGTGCCAGCAGTTTAAGGAATGAGCAGTTCTTC. Complete variable domain (other parts from reference TRBV28 and TRBJ2-1): DVKVTQSSRYLVKRTGEKVFLECVQDMDHENMFWYRQDPGLGLRLIYFSYDVKMKEKGDIPEGYSVSREKKERFSLILESASTNQTSMYLCASSLRNEQFFGPGTRLTVL.

Remarks on this clonotype: A much larger clonotype is one base distant, so this may be a read error. The gene calls are TRBV20-1 and TRBJ2-5; 13 bases align to TRBD2. CDR1 is DFQATT and CDR2 is SNEGSKA in the germline V gene (reference sequence). CDR3 length equals 16 residues. CDR3 residues: CSALTSGRPVLETQHF. The CDR3 coding sequence is TGCAGTGCTCTGACTAGCGGGAGGCCGGTACTGGAGACCCAGCACTTC.

The chain links TRBV6-2 or TRBV6-3 to TRBJ1-3; a possible D gene is TRBD1 (6 bases). This CDR3 is built from 14 residues. V lost 11 bases and J 7 bases, leaving 21 bases between the germline ends. Looked up from germline, CDR1 is MNHEY and CDR2 is SVGEGT. DNA for the CDR3: TGTGCCGGACACAGGGTCACTCAGGAGAACACCATATATTTT. Its protein is CAGHRVTQENTIYF.

This clonotype was recorded many times. The chain has TRBV5-1 and TRBJ2-4; possible D gene TRBD1, 6 bases. Trimming cost V 2 bases and J 5 bases, with 20 bases left between them. The CDR3 runs to 17 residues. Germline V gene lookup returns CDR1 SGHRS and CDR2 YFSETQ. The CDR3 sequence is CASSFQGLPLTQNIQYF. The CDR3 region has the DNA TGCGCCAGCAGCTTCCAGGGGTTGCCCCTCACCCAAAACATTCAGTACTTC.

At least ten counts were recorded for this clonotype. This chain joins TRBV3-1 and TRBJ1-2, with TRBD1 as a possible D gene (5 bases). The CDR3 has 15 amino acids. Deletions cut 0 bases from V and 4 bases from J, with 12 bases between. Looked up from germline, CDR1 is LGHDT and CDR2 is YNNKEL (reference sequence). The DNA for the CDR3 is TGTGCCAGCAGCCAAGACCCGCAGGGTTTCTATGGCTACACCTTC. Its translation: CASSQDPQGFYGYTF.

In the case of this clonotype: The conserved phenylalanine or tryptophan is not found at the CDR3 terminus, so this likely reflects a read error. It is unclear where the CDR3 begins or ends on the DNA, so no DNA is shown, and the CDR3 is as TCRdb lists it. The chain is built from TRBV6-5 and TRBJ2-5; the table's D call, TRBD2, was not checked against the DNA. The CDR3 sequence runs 9 residues, both termini included. Germline CDR1 reads MNHEY; CDR2 reads SVGAGI. CDR3 protein: CASSYRPSG.

There are many counts of this clonotype. This chain uses TRBV30 with TRBJ2-7; 8 positions agree with TRBD1. The germline gives CDR1 GTSNPN, CDR2 SVGIG (reference sequence). The junction had 5 bases not matched to a gene; V was cut back by 4 bases and J by 3 bases. The length of the CDR3 is 13 residues. The CDR3 DNA is TGTGCCTGGACACAGGGGGATGGCTACGAGCAGTACTTC. Translating gives CAWTQGDGYEQYF.

The table lists this clonotype with many counts. The J gene is TRBJ2-7, the V gene TRBV7-9, with 7 bases aligning to TRBD1. Germline loops: CDR1 SEHNR, CDR2 FQNEAQ (reference sequence). Trimming at V came to 5 bases and at J to 5 bases, leaving 9 bases not matched to a gene. This CDR3 comprises 14 residues. In DNA form, the CDR3 reads TGTGCCAGCAGCCAATCGACAGGGAGCCACGAGCAGTACTTC. Protein: CASSQSTGSHEQYF.

This clonotype was detected ten times or more. The chain links TRBV20-1 to TRBJ2-1; TRBD2 agrees at 10 bases. This CDR3 region has 16 residues. Trimming took 1 base from V and 0 from J; bases not matched to a gene: 3. Looked up from germline, CDR1 is DFQATT and CDR2 is SNEGSKA (reference sequence). CDR3 region: CSARVASGGSYNEQFF. CDR3 in DNA: TGCAGTGCTAGAGTGGCTAGCGGGGGCTCCTACAATGAGCAGTTCTTC.

At least ten counts were recorded for this clonotype. This rearrangement joins TRBV7-2 to TRBJ2-2; D is unclear. The length of the CDR3 is 15 residues. With 0 bases removed from V and 5 bases from J, the gap between germline ends came to 10 bases. Looked up from germline, CDR1 is SGHTA and CDR2 is FQGNSA. Written as DNA, the CDR3 is TGTGCCAGCAGCTTAGCGCTTAGGCCAACCGGGGAGCTGTTTTTT. Its translation: CASSLALRPTGELFF.

This clonotype was seen ten or more times. The chain carries TRBV7-2 and TRBJ1-3, with D unresolved. Germline assignment: CDR1 SGHTA and CDR2 FQGNSA. The CDR3 is 13 residues long. V lost 6 bases and J 0 bases, leaving 6 bases between the germline ends. The CDR3 DNA follows: TGTGCCAGCAGGATAGGCTCTGGAAACACCATATATTTT. Encoded protein: CASRIGSGNTIYF.

In nucleotides, the CDR3 is TGTGCCACCGCTTTAGTCGGCGGCTACACCTTC. The encoded protein is CATALVGGYTF. The chain couples TRBV28 to TRBJ1-2; no definite D call. CDR1 and CDR2 (germline): MDHEN, SYDVKM. The CDR3 runs to 11 residues. The V gene lost 10 bases and the J gene lost 8 bases, with 14 bases spanning the gap.